These 9 T cell receptor beta chains were all obtained from the same sample, sequenced in a study of T-cell reconstitution after alpha-beta-depleted transplantation in children. A library of TCRbeta sequences, prepared with unique molecular identifiers, was generated. From the PCR reads, TCRdb called clonotypes with MiXCR, one entry per CDR3 protein. The data contain roughly 790,000 distinct CDR3 sequences, around 17% of them singletons. The sample here was PBMCs, mostly from graft donor cells, taken 360 days after TCRalphabeta/CD19-depleted stem cell transplant. Every receptor here comes from a male patient younger than 18 who had a stem cell transplant for acute lymphoblastic leukemia, so the T cells may come from the graft donor.

This clonotype has only a few counts. The chain has TRBV20-1 and TRBJ2-1; 13 nucleotides match TRBD2. This CDR3 has 15 residues. Trimming at V came to 3 bases and at J to 1 base, leaving 0 bases not matched to a gene. CDR1 is DFQATT, CDR2 SNEGSKA, per germline (reference sequence). In DNA form, the CDR3 reads TGCAGTGCTAGGGGACTAGCGGGATCCTACAATGAGCAGTTCTTC. This gives the protein CSARGLAGSYNEQFF.

This chain connects TRBV12-3 or TRBV12-4 to TRBJ1-2; tentatively, D is TRBD1 (5 bases). V lost 3 bases and J lost 6, with 11 bases in between. The CDR3 is 13 residues long. CDR3 loop: CASSLRGGHGYTF. Written as DNA, the CDR3 is TGTGCCAGCAGTTTGCGGGGGGGACATGGCTACACCTTC.

This clonotype was recorded only once. This chain uses TRBV24-1 with TRBJ2-3, with 8 bases aligning to TRBD1. Germline V CDR1 and CDR2: KGHDR, SFDVKD. The junction had 2 bases not matched to a gene; V was cut back by 3 bases and J by 7 bases. The CDR3 totals 13 residues. The CDR3 DNA follows: TGTGCCACCAGTGATCGACAGGGGAATACGCAGTATTTT. Protein product: CATSDRQGNTQYF.

This clonotype was seen a few times. The chain combines TRBV5-6 with TRBJ1-5; D is unresolved. V lost 0 bases and J lost 7, with 11 bases in between. Germline V gives CDR1 SGHDT, CDR2 YYEEEE. The CDR3 runs to 14 residues. As DNA, the CDR3 is TGTGCCAGCAGCTTGGCGGATGGGAGGCAGCCCCAGCATTTT. Translation: CASSLADGRQPQHF. The variable domain in full, with the rest retrieved from reference TRBV5-6 and TRBJ1-5, is DAGVTQSPTHLIKTRGQQVTLRCSPKSGHDTVSWYQQALGQGPQFIFQYYEEEERQRGNFPDRFSGHQFPNYSSELNVNALLLGDSALYLCASSLADGRQPQHFGDGTRLSIL.

The chain combines TRBV12-3 or TRBV12-4 with TRBJ2-7, with D unclear. The CDR3 sequence is 12 residues long. Deletions cut 4 bases from V and 3 bases from J, with 7 bases between. CDR3 in amino acids: CASSSPNYEQYF. The CDR3 coding sequence is TGTGCCAGCAGTTCCCCCAACTACGAGCAGTACTTC.

This clonotype was detected only a few times. The V and J genes are TRBV20-1 and TRBJ1-4; D perhaps matches TRBD1 (5 bases). Trimming cost V 7 bases and J 8 bases, with 17 bases left between them. Germline CDR1 DFQATT, CDR2 SNEGSKA (reference sequence). The CDR3 is 13 residues long. The CDR3 DNA reads as TGCAGTGTCAATCGCGGGGGAGGAGAAAAACTGTTTTTT. It codes for CSVNRGGGEKLFF.

This clonotype was seen a few times. This rearrangement joins TRBV12-3 or TRBV12-4 to TRBJ2-7; D possibly corresponds to TRBD1 (5 bases). The CDR3 runs 14 residues. With 6 bases removed from V and 0 bases from J, the gap between germline ends came to 12 bases. CDR3 residues: CASSPDINSYEQYF. CDR3 sequence (DNA): TGTGCCAGCAGCCCGGACATCAACTCCTACGAGCAGTACTTC.

Comment on this clonotype: An end of the junction differs from the germline gene, which may be a read error. The chain carries TRBV12-5 and TRBJ1-5, with no clear D. The CDR3 loop spans 10 amino acids. Germline V gene data show CDR1 as LGHNT and CDR2 as FRNRAP. The CDR3 DNA follows: TGTGCTAGTGGTTTGGTCCCACGGTATTTT. Protein sequence: CASGLVPRYF.

This sequence joins TRBV7-8 and TRBJ2-7, with TRBD2 matching 10 bases. Germline V gene data show CDR1 as SGHVS and CDR2 as FQNEAQ. J was trimmed by 3 bases and V by 8 bases; bases with no gene match: 1. The CDR3 sequence is 12 residues long. CDR3 DNA sequence: TGTGCCAGCGCTAGCGGGAGCTACGAGCAGTACTTC. Its translation is CASASGSYEQYF.